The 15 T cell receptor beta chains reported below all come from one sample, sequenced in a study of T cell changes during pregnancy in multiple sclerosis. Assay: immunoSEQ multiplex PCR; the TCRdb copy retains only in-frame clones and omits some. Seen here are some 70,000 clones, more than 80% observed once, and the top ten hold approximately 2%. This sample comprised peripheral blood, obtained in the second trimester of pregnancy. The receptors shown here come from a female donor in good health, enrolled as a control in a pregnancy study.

In DNA, the CDR3 is TGTGCCAGCAGCTCCCAACATAGGACAGGGGGTCCAGAGCAGTTCTTC. Protein product: CASSSQHRTGGPEQFF. The gene calls are TRBV9 and TRBJ2-1, with TRBD1 matching over 10 bases. The CDR3 covers 16 residues. Per germline, CDR1 SGDLS and CDR2 YYNGEE. J gave up 10 bases and V 4 bases, and 14 bases lay outside the gene matches.

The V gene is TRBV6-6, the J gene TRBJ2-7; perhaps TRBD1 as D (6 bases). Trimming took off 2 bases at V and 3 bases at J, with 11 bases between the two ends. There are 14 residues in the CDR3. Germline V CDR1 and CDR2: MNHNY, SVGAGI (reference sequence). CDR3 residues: CASSYADRYYEQYF. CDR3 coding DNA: TGTGCCAGCAGTTACGCAGACAGGTACTACGAGCAGTACTTC.

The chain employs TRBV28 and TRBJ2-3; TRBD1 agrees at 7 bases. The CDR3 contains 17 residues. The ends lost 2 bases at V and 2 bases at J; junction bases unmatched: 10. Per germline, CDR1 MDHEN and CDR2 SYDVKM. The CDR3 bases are TGTGCCAGCAGTTTAGAGGGGGCTAACTTTGACACAGATACGCAGTATTTT. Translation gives CASSLEGANFDTDTQYF.

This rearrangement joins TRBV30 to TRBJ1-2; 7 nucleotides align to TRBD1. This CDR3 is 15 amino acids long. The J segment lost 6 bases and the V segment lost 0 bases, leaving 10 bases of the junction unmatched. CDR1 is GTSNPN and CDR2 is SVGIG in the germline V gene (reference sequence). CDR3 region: CAWSVLTGANNGYTF. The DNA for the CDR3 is TGTGCCTGGAGTGTACTCACAGGGGCGAATAATGGCTACACCTTC.

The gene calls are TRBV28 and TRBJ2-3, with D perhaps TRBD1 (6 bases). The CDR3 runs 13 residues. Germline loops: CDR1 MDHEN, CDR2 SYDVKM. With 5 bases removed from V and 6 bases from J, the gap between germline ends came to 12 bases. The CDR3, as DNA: TGTGCCAGCAGTCGGCCAGGGGAGGATACGCAGTATTTT. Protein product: CASSRPGEDTQYF.

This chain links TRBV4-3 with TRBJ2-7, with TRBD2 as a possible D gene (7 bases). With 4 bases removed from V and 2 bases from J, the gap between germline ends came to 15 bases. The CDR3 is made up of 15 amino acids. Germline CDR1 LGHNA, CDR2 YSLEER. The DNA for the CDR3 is TGCGCCAGCAGCCGAGGGGGGGCCGCGACCTACGAGCAGTACTTC. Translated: CASSRGGAATYEQYF.

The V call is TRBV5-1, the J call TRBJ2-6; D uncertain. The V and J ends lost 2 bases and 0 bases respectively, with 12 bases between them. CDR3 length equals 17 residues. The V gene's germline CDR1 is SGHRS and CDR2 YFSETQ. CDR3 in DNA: TGCGCCAGCAGCTTAGATCGACTGAGCTCTGGGGCCAACGTCCTGACTTTC. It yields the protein CASSLDRLSSGANVLTF.

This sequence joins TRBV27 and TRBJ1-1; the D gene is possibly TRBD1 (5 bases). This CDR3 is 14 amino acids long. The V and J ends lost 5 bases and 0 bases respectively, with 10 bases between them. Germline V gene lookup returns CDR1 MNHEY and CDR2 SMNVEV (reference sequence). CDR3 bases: TGTGCCAGCAGTACACAGGCACTGAACACTGAAGCTTTCTTT. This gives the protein CASSTQALNTEAFF.

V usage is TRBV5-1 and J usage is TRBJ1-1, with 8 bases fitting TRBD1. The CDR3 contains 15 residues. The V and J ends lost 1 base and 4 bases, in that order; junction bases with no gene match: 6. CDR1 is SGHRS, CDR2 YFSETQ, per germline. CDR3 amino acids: CASSLRQGAGTEAFF. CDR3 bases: TGCGCCAGCAGCTTGAGGCAGGGGGCTGGCACTGAAGCTTTCTTT.

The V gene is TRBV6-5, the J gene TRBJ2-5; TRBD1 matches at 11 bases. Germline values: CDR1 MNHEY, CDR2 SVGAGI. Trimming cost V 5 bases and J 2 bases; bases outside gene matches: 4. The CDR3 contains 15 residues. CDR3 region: CASSPGTGGQETQYF. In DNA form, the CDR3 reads TGTGCCAGCAGTCCCGGGACAGGGGGGCAAGAGACCCAGTACTTC.

The CDR3 loop reads CASSGTSGKETQYF. The CDR3 region has the DNA TGTGCCAGCAGCGGGACTAGCGGGAAAGAGACCCAGTACTTC. V gene TRBV5-4 combines with J gene TRBJ2-5, with TRBD2 matching 13 bases. V trimming: 4 bases; J trimming: 3 bases; junction bases outside the gene matches: 0. Germline-derived CDR1 and CDR2 are SGHNT and YYREEE (reference sequence). The CDR3 runs 14 residues.

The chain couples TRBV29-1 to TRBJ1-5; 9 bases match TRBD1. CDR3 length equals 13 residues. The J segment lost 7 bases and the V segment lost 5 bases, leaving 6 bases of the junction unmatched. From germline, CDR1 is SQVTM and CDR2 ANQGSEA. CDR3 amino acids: CSVRDRAGQPQHF. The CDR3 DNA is TGCAGCGTTAGGGACAGGGCCGGACAGCCCCAGCATTTT.

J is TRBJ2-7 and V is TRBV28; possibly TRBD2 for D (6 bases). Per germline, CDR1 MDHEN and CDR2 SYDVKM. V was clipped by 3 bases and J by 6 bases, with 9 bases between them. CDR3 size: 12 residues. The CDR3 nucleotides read TGTGCCAGCAGTTTCGGAGGGATCGAGCAGTACTTC. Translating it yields CASSFGGIEQYF.

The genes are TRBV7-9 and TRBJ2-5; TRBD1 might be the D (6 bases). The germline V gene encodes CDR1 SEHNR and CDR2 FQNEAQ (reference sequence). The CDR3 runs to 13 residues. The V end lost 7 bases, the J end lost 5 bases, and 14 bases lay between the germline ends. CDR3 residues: CASNIGGLETQYF. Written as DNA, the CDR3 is TGTGCCAGCAACATAGGGGGTTTGGAGACCCAGTACTTC.

The CDR3 DNA reads TGTGCCAGCAGCTTAGACGGAGGGAAAGGAAACACCATATATTTT. Its translation: CASSLDGGKGNTIYF. This sequence joins TRBV7-2 and TRBJ1-3; no definite D call. The CDR3 covers 15 residues. Per germline, CDR1 SGHTA and CDR2 FQGNSA. V shed 1 base and J shed 4 bases, with 11 bases lying between them.